The next 22 T cell receptor beta chains were all read from a single sample in a study of T-cell memory formation after mild COVID-19. One entry per CDR3 protein results from TCRdb running MiXCR on the 5' RACE reads. In the table there are under 700,000 distinct CDR3 sequences, approximately 20% of which are singletons. Sequences were obtained from PBMCs or a T cell subset sorted from them (not recorded which). The receptors were gathered from an adult woman who had mild COVID-19 (a few samples of this study predate the infection). Cell type and time point are not known.

This sequence joins TRBV12-3 or TRBV12-4 and TRBJ1-5; D gene uncertain. Trimming left V 4 bases short and J 4 bases short, with 8 bases between. This CDR3 comprises 13 residues. The CDR3 region is CASSSGENQPQHF. In nucleotides, the CDR3 is TGTGCCAGCAGTTCCGGCGAAAATCAGCCCCAGCATTTT.

Only a few counts were recorded for this clonotype. The rearrangement joins TRBV5-1 to TRBJ1-1, with a possible D match to TRBD1 (5 bases). Deletions cut 0 bases from V and 1 base from J, with 10 bases between. The CDR3 has 15 amino acids. Germline CDR1 and CDR2: SGHRS and YFSETQ. The CDR3 bases are TGCGCCAGCAGCTTGGGGACAACTGGGAACACTGAAGCTTTCTTT. This gives the protein CASSLGTTGNTEAFF.

This clonotype turned up a few times. V is TRBV11-3 and J is TRBJ2-3; D uncertain. CDR3 length: 14 amino acids. Germline loops: CDR1 SGHNT, CDR2 YENEEA. Trimming cost V 1 base and J 2 bases, with 7 bases left between them. CDR3 protein: CASSLAAITDTQYF. CDR3 in DNA: TGTGCCAGCAGCTTAGCTGCAATCACAGATACGCAGTATTTT.

This clonotype was recorded a few times. The J gene is TRBJ2-6, the V gene TRBV7-8; the D gene could be TRBD1 or TRBD2 (5 bases each). Germline values: CDR1 SGHVS, CDR2 FQNEAQ. The V end lost 5 bases, the J end lost 0 bases, and 17 bases lay between the germline ends. The CDR3 totals 18 residues. CDR3 protein: CASSLFPGPYSGANVLTF. The CDR3 nucleotides are TGTGCCAGCAGCCTATTTCCGGGACCCTACTCTGGGGCCAACGTCCTGACTTTC. The full variable domain, its missing parts supplied by reference TRBV7-8 and TRBJ2-6, is GAGVSQSPRYKVAKRGQDVALRCDPISGHVSLFWYQQALGQGPEFLTYFQNEAQLDKSGLPSDRFFAERPEGSVSTLKIQRTQQEDSAVYLCASSLFPGPYSGANVLTFGAGSRLTVL.

J is TRBJ2-3 and V is TRBV20-1; TRBD1 might be the D (6 bases). The CDR3 loop spans 12 amino acids. V lost 4 bases, J lost 4 bases, and 9 bases lay in between. CDR1 DFQATT and CDR2 SNEGSKA come from the germline V gene (reference sequence). CDR3 DNA: TGCAGTGCTACCCCAGGGGCAGATACGCAGTATTTT. This codes for CSATPGADTQYF.

This clonotype was seen many times. V is TRBV7-6 and J is TRBJ1-1, with 7 bases aligning to TRBD1. The ends lost 8 bases at V and 5 bases at J; junction bases unmatched: 14. The CDR3 is made up of 15 amino acids. The germline CDR1 and CDR2 sequences are SGHVS and FNYEAQ. The CDR3 DNA reads as TGTGCCAGCGGCCAGGGGGACATGGAAGGAACTGAAGCTTTCTTT. This translates into CASGQGDMEGTEAFF.

The chain recombines TRBV6-5 with TRBJ1-1; TRBD1 agrees at 7 bases. Trimming took 6 bases from V and 1 from J; bases not matched to a gene: 8. Germline V gives CDR1 MNHEY, CDR2 SVGAGI. The CDR3 is 15 amino acids. CDR3 sequence reads: CASSPDRSQNTEAFF. CDR3 nucleotides: TGTGCCAGCAGCCCGGACAGGTCACAGAACACTGAAGCTTTCTTT.

The rearrangement joins TRBV28 to TRBJ2-7, with D tentatively TRBD1 or TRBD2 (5 bases each). The germline V gene has CDR1 MDHEN and CDR2 SYDVKM. Trimming cost V 5 bases and J 5 bases, with 19 bases left between them. The CDR3 sequence is 15 residues long. DNA for the CDR3: TGTGCCAGCAGTCTATCCGGGACGGTGCTCCACGAGCAGTACTTC. Translation gives CASSLSGTVLHEQYF.

The chain joins TRBV12-3 or TRBV12-4 to TRBJ1-1; D is unresolved. CDR3 length: 13 residues. The V end lost 2 bases, the J end lost 6 bases, and 10 bases lay between the germline ends. The CDR3 DNA sequence: TGTGCCAGCAGTTTAAATCCTGGGGCTGAAGCTTTCTTT. As protein: CASSLNPGAEAFF.

The rearrangement uses TRBV25-1 and TRBJ1-6; the D is unclear. The V end was cut by 2 bases, the J end by 8 bases, with 7 bases between. In germline, CDR1 is MGHDK, CDR2 SYGVNS. The CDR3 sequence is 13 residues long. The CDR3 spells CASSEDGDSPLHF. CDR3 nucleotides: TGTGCCAGCAGTGAAGACGGGGATTCACCCCTCCACTTT.

In this sample, this clonotype turned up a few times. This chain connects TRBV5-1 to TRBJ2-2, with 8 nucleotides matching TRBD1. Germline CDR1 SGHRS, CDR2 YFSETQ. There are 15 residues in the CDR3. Trimming cost V 7 bases and J 4 bases; bases outside gene matches: 9. CDR3 amino acids: CASRRQGSGTGELFF. CDR3 DNA: TGCGCCAGCCGCCGACAGGGGAGTGGCACCGGGGAGCTGTTTTTT.

The rearrangement joins TRBV15 to TRBJ1-1, with D possibly being TRBD1 (6 bases). The CDR3 totals 14 residues. Trimming stripped 0 bases from V and 6 bases from J, with 11 bases between. CDR1 LNHNV and CDR2 YYDKDF come from the germline V gene (reference sequence). CDR3 sequence (DNA): TGTGCCACCAGCAGAGAGGGCAGGGGTGCTGAAGCTTTCTTT. It is translated as CATSREGRGAEAFF.

The J gene is TRBJ2-1, the V gene TRBV13; D not certain. Germline V gene sequence: CDR1 PRHDT, CDR2 FYEKMQ (reference sequence). This CDR3 is 10 amino acids long. Between the trimmed V and J ends, which lost 8 bases and 5 bases, there was a span of 4 bases. The CDR3 coding sequence is TGTGCCAGCGGAAACAATGAGCAGTTCTTC. Its protein product is CASGNNEQFF.

This chain connects TRBV7-7 to TRBJ2-1, with 7 bases identical to TRBD2. Germline-derived CDR1 and CDR2 are SSHAT and FNYEAQ (reference sequence). The CDR3 is made up of 15 amino acids. The ends lost 1 base at V and 7 bases at J; junction bases unmatched: 7. The CDR3 protein is CASSLGAGGWNEQFF. The CDR3 DNA reads as TGTGCCAGCAGCTTAGGGGCCGGGGGGTGGAATGAGCAGTTCTTC.

V gene TRBV24-1 combines with J gene TRBJ2-3; D is ambiguous. Trimming took off 0 bases at V and 6 bases at J, with 3 bases between the two ends. Germline V gene data show CDR1 as KGHDR and CDR2 as SFDVKD. The CDR3 sequence is 12 residues long. DNA of the CDR3: TGTGCCACCAGTGATTTGGGGGATACGCAGTATTTT. Amino acids: CATSDLGDTQYF.

This clonotype occurred a few times. The chain combines TRBV30 with TRBJ2-7, with 9 positions matching TRBD1. This CDR3 region has 14 residues. Looked up from germline, CDR1 is GTSNPN and CDR2 is SVGIG (reference sequence). The junction had 5 bases not matched to a gene; V was cut back by 1 base and J by 4 bases. The DNA of the CDR3 is TGTGCCTGGAGTGGAGACAGGGGGGTTTACGAGCAGTACTTC. Its translation is CAWSGDRGVYEQYF.

There are a few counts of this clonotype. The rearrangement uses TRBV3-1 and TRBJ2-7; 10 nucleotides line up with TRBD2. CDR1 is LGHDT and CDR2 is YNNKEL in the germline V gene (reference sequence). J was trimmed by 2 bases and V by 3 bases; bases with no gene match: 7. The CDR3 spans 16 residues. In DNA, the CDR3 is TGTGCCAGCAGCCAGATGCCTAGCGGGAGCCCCTACGAGCAGTACTTC. Translation: CASSQMPSGSPYEQYF.

The table lists this clonotype with a few counts. The V call is TRBV29-1, the J call TRBJ2-7, with D possibly matching TRBD2 (6 bases). Trimming removed 3 bases from V and 7 bases from J, with 13 bases in between. CDR1 is SQVTM, CDR2 ANQGSEA, per germline. The CDR3 contains 12 residues. The CDR3: CSVDALGGEQYF. DNA for the CDR3: TGCAGCGTTGACGCCCTCGGGGGAGAGCAGTACTTC.

V is TRBV6-5 and J is TRBJ1-1; 9 positions match TRBD1. The CDR3 totals 15 residues. The germline V gene has CDR1 MNHEY and CDR2 SVGAGI. The J segment lost 5 bases and the V segment lost 7 bases, leaving 11 bases of the junction unmatched. The CDR3 loop is CASTEDRGGGTEAFF. The CDR3 nucleotides are TGTGCCAGCACCGAGGACAGGGGTGGTGGGACTGAAGCTTTCTTT.

Ten or more counts support this clonotype. The chain carries TRBV9 and TRBJ1-1; D not certain. Trimming took off 3 bases at V and 1 base at J, with 16 bases between the two ends. The CDR3 totals 16 residues. CDR1 SGDLS and CDR2 YYNGEE come from the germline V gene. DNA for the CDR3: TGTGCCAGCAGCGCAGTTAAGGGAGGCGGGAACACTGAAGCTTTCTTT. Amino acids: CASSAVKGGGNTEAFF.

The rearrangement uses TRBV2 and TRBJ2-5; a weak D match, TRBD2 (7 bases). V dropped 8 bases and J dropped 7 bases, with 23 bases sitting between them. CDR1 and CDR2 from the germline V gene are SNHLY and FYNNEI. The length of the CDR3 is 15 residues. This CDR3 reads CASRGRDILSGTQYF. DNA for the CDR3: TGTGCCAGCCGAGGGAGGGACATTCTCTCGGGGACCCAGTACTTC.

This clonotype was seen more than once but under ten times. This chain links TRBV7-2 with TRBJ1-1; D ambiguous. Per germline, CDR1 SGHTA and CDR2 FQGNSA. Trimming removed 1 base from V and 11 bases from J, with 11 bases in between. This CDR3 comprises 12 residues. The chain's CDR3 is CASSLGRTQAFF. The DNA of the CDR3 is TGTGCCAGCAGCTTAGGCCGGACTCAGGCTTTCTTT.